These 9 T cell receptor beta chains were all obtained from the same sample, sequenced in a study of blood T cell repertoires in COVID-19. Produced via immunoSEQ multiplex PCR; TCRdb's table is partial and in-frame only. The sample consists of some 300,000 clones, about 90% of them appearing once. Sequenced input: peripheral blood. Source of these receptors: a woman between 40 and 55 years old with COVID-19, enrolled during active disease.

J is TRBJ2-3 and V is TRBV9, with 7 bases identical to TRBD2. The germline V gene encodes CDR1 SGDLS and CDR2 YYNGEE. V lost 4 bases, J lost 1 base, and 6 bases stayed unmatched. The CDR3 consists of 15 residues. CDR3 protein: CASSPDLAGTDTQYF. CDR3 nucleotide sequence: TGTGCCAGCAGCCCGGACCTAGCGGGCACAGATACGCAGTATTTT. The variable domain in full, completed from reference TRBV9 and TRBJ2-3, reads DSGVTQTPKHLITATGQRVTLRCSPRSGDLSVYWYQQSLDQGLQFLIQYYNGEERAKGNILERFSAQQFPDLHSELNLSSLELGDSALYFCASSPDLAGTDTQYFGPGTRLTVL.

DNA for the CDR3: TGTGCCAGCAGTACGGGGGACGGCCCCTACAATGAGCAGTTCTTC. Translating gives CASSTGDGPYNEQFF. This sequence joins TRBV6-4 and TRBJ2-1; perhaps TRBD2 as D (6 bases). Germline V lookup: CDR1 MRHNA, CDR2 SNTAGT. V lost 5 bases and J 2 bases, leaving 13 bases between the germline ends. CDR3 length: 15 amino acids.

The chain joins TRBV19 to TRBJ2-7, with 11 positions matching TRBD1. The CDR3 covers 18 residues. CDR1 and CDR2 (germline): LNHDA, SQIVND (reference sequence). After removal of 5 bases from V and 2 bases from J, the junction contained 14 bases not matched to a gene. The CDR3 region has the DNA TGTGCCAGTAGTCGGGACTGGGGTACGGGACAGGGGGCCTACGAGCAGTACTTC. The encoded protein is CASSRDWGTGQGAYEQYF.

This chain uses TRBV18 with TRBJ2-7; D possibly corresponds to TRBD1 (6 bases). Germline values: CDR1 KGHSH, CDR2 LQKENI. V lost 6 bases to trimming and J lost 5 bases, with 20 bases between them. The CDR3 has 15 amino acids. CDR3 sequence: CASSRTRTDSDEQYF. CDR3 sequence (DNA): TGTGCCAGCTCCCGGACCCGGACAGACTCGGACGAGCAGTACTTC.

Turning to this clone: Additional DNA sequences in this sample encode the identical CDR3. The chain recombines TRBV7-2 with TRBJ1-6; 8 nucleotides match TRBD1. The V and J ends lost 4 bases and 7 bases, in that order; junction bases with no gene match: 3. This CDR3 comprises 14 residues. Germline V lookup: CDR1 SGHTA, CDR2 FQGNSA. The CDR3 bases are TGTGCCAGCAGCTCGGGACAGGTCAATTCACCCCTCCACTTT. It translates to CASSSGQVNSPLHF.

The chain is built from TRBV4-1 and TRBJ1-6, with D unresolved. Trimming shortened V by 1 base and J by 9 bases, and 13 bases separated the two germline ends. CDR3 length equals 15 residues. Germline assignment: CDR1 MGHRA and CDR2 YSYEKL. CDR3 sequence (DNA): TGCGCCAGCAGCCAAGTTGGCAAATCGTCTTCACCCCTCCACTTT. Protein: CASSQVGKSSSPLHF.

This clone appeared a few times. The chain is built from TRBV27 and TRBJ2-7, with 11 bases matching TRBD2. The length of the CDR3 is 15 residues. The junction had 9 bases not matched to a gene; V was cut back by 5 bases and J by 6 bases. Germline CDR1 and CDR2: MNHEY and SMNVEV (reference sequence). CDR3: CASSPLTSGDSEQYF. The CDR3 DNA follows: TGTGCCAGCAGTCCATTGACTAGCGGGGACTCCGAGCAGTACTTC.

V is TRBV27 and J is TRBJ2-3; the D is unclear. Germline values: CDR1 MNHEY, CDR2 SMNVEV (reference sequence). The V and J ends lost 2 bases and 4 bases respectively, with 13 bases between them. The CDR3 runs to 15 residues. The CDR3 region has the DNA TGTGCCAGCAGTTTACTATTCCAAGCTGCAGATACGCAGTATTTT. Residues: CASSLLFQAADTQYF.

In the case of this clone: Other nucleotide sequences in the sample specify the same CDR3. The DNA of the CDR3 is TGTGCCAGCAGCGTAGGACTAGCGCAAGAGACCCAGTACTTC. This translates into CASSVGLAQETQYF. The chain employs TRBV9 and TRBJ2-5, with TRBD2 matching 8 bases. The CDR3 sequence is 14 residues long. CDR1 and CDR2 (germline): SGDLS, YYNGEE. With V trimmed by 0 bases and J by 2 bases, 0 bases remained unmatched.